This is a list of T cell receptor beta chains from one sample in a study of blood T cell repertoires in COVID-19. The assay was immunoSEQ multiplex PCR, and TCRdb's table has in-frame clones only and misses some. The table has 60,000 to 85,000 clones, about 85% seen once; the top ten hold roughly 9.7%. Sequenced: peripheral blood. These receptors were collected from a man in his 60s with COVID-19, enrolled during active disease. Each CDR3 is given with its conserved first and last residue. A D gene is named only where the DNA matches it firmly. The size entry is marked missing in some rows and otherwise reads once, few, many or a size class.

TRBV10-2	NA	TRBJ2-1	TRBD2	CASSEGLAGDRNEQFF	TGCGCCAGCAGTGAGGGACTAGCGGGGGACCGCAATGAGCAGTTCTTC
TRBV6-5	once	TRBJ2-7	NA	CASSRGTLSYEQYF	TGTGCCAGTTCTCGCGGGACCCTCTCCTACGAGCAGTACTTC
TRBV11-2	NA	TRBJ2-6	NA	CASPGSGANVLTF	TGTGCCAGTCCGGGGTCTGGGGCCAACGTCCTGACTTTC
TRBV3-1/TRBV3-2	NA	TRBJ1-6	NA	CASSQENGGWVGSSPLHF	TGTGCCAGCAGCCAAGAGAATGGTGGCTGGGTCGGGAGTTCACCCCTCCACTTT
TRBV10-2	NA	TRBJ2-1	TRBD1	CATSGQGSNEQFF	TGCGCCACCTCGGGACAGGGTTCAAATGAGCAGTTCTTC
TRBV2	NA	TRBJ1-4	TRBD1	CASSQTGGYNEKLFF	TGTGCCAGCAGTCAAACAGGGGGCTATAATGAAAAACTGTTTTTT
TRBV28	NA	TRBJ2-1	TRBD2	CASRLSGASLNEQFF	TGTGCCAGCAGACTTAGCGGGGCCTCTTTAAATGAGCAGTTCTTC
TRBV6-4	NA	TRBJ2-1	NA	CASSVLPGQSHNEQFF	TGTGCCAGCAGTGTCCTACCGGGACAAAGCCACAATGAGCAGTTCTTC
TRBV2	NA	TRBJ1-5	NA	CASSVGGLSNQPQHF	TGTGCCAGCAGCGTGGGGGGGTTGAGCAATCAGCCCCAGCATTTT
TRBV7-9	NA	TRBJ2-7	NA	CASSLDQGQQYF	TGTGCCAGCAGCTTAGATCAGGGGCAGCAGTACTTC
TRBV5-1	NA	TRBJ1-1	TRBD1	CASSTGQGGNTEAFF	TGCGCCAGCAGCACCGGACAGGGCGGGAACACTGAAGCTTTCTTT
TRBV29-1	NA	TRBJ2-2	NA	CSVDSANTGELFF	TGCAGCGTTGACAGCGCGAACACCGGGGAGCTGTTTTTT
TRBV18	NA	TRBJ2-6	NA	CASSLRDSGANVLTF	TGTGCCAGCTCCCTCAGGGACTCCGGGGCCAACGTCCTGACTTTC
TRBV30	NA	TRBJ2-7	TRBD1	CAWDPGTAPYEQYF	TGTGCCTGGGATCCCGGGACAGCTCCCTACGAGCAGTACTTC
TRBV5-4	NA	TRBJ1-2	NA	CASRDPGGNGYTF	TGTGCCAGCAGGGACCCCGGGGGTAATGGCTACACCTTC
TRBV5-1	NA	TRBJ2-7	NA	CASGREAGQGEQYF	TGCGCCAGCGGAAGAGAGGCGGGGCAAGGCGAGCAGTACTTC
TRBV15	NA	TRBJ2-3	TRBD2	CATSRDSGREGLDTQYF	TGTGCCACCAGCAGAGATTCTGGGAGGGAGGGTTTAGATACGCAGTATTTT
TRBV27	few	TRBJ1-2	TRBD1	CASSVSGGGYTF	TGTGCCAGCAGTGTATCAGGGGGTGGCTACACCTTC
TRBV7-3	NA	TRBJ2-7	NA	CASSPGHQSNEQYF	TGTGCCAGCAGCCCGGGACACCAGAGCAACGAGCAGTACTTC
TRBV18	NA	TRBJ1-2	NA	CASSPGTSGTYGYTF	TGTGCCAGCTCACCCGGGACATCGGGAACCTATGGCTACACCTTC
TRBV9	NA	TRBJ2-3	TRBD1	CASSGAGTVPGLDTQYF	TGTGCCAGCAGCGGCGCCGGGACAGTACCAGGATTGGATACGCAGTATTTT
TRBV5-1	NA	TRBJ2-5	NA	CASSLGFREETQYF	TGCGCCAGCAGCCTCGGGTTTCGAGAAGAGACCCAGTACTTC
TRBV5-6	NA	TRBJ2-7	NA	CASSLLAGDEQYF	TGTGCCAGCAGCTTGTTAGCAGGGGACGAGCAGTACTTC
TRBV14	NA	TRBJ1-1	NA	CASSPSGENTEAFF	TGTGCCAGCAGCCCATCAGGGGAGAACACTGAAGCTTTCTTT
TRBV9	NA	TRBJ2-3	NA	CASSPHLQGTDTQYF	TGTGCCAGCAGCCCCCACCTCCAGGGGACAGATACGCAGTATTTT
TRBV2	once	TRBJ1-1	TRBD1	CASSTTGTGGEAFF	TGTGCCAGCAGTACAACCGGGACAGGCGGGGAAGCTTTCTTT
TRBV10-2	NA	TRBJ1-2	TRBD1	CATSQGEDYGYTF	TGCGCCACCAGTCAGGGGGAAGACTATGGCTACACCTTC
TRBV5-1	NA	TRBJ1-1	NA	CASSPAGTEAFF	TGCGCCAGCAGCCCGGCGGGCACTGAAGCTTTCTTT
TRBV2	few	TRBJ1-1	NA	CASSREGQRVIVTTEAFF	TGTGCCAGCAGCCGAGAAGGACAACGGGTGATAGTAACAACTGAAGCTTTCTTT
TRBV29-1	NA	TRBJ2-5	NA	CSVDLVRETQYF	TGCAGCGTTGATCTCGTGCGGGAGACCCAGTACTTC
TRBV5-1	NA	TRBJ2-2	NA	CASSLTGGDTGELFF	TGCGCCAGCAGCTTGACAGGTGGAGACACCGGGGAGCTGTTTTTT
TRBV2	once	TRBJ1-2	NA	CASSPPVYGYTF	TGTGCCAGCAGCCCGCCGGTATATGGCTACACCTTC
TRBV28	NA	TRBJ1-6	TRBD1	CASSPSDRDSSPLHF	TGTGCCAGCAGTCCCTCGGACAGGGATAGCTCACCCCTCCACTTT
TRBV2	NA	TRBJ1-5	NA	CASGESDSNQPQHF	TGTGCCAGCGGGGAGTCCGATAGCAATCAGCCCCAGCATTTT
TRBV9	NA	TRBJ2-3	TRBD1	CASSVRGPGTVYTDTQYF	TGTGCCAGCAGCGTAAGAGGACCCGGGACAGTATATACAGATACGCAGTATTTT
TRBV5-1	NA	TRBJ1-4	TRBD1	CASSLEQGKNEKLFF	TGCGCCAGCAGCTTGGAACAGGGGAAGAATGAAAAACTGTTTTTT
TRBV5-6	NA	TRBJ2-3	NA	CASSWNGALTDTQYF	TGTGCCAGCAGCTGGAATGGGGCCCTCACAGATACGCAGTATTTT
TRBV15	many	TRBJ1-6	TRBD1	CATSNIQGPLRYNSPLHF	TGTGCCACCAGCAACATACAGGGGCCTTTGAGATATAATTCACCCCTCCACTTT
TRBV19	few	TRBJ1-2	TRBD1	CATSQGVNYGYTF	TGTGCCACCTCACAGGGGGTGAACTATGGCTACACCTTC
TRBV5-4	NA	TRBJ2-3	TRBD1	CASSTKGGEGTDTQYF	TGTGCCAGCAGCACCAAAGGGGGCGAGGGCACAGATACGCAGTATTTT
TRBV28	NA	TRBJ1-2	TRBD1	CASSLGGQNYGYTF	TGTGCCAGCAGTTTAGGGGGACAGAACTATGGCTACACCTTC
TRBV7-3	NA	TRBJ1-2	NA	CASSLSGHQGNGYTF	TGTGCCAGCAGCTTAAGTGGCCACCAGGGAAATGGCTACACCTTC
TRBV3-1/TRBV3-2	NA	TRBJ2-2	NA	CASSDSLTGELFF	TGTGCCAGCAGCGACTCGCTCACCGGGGAGCTGTTTTTT
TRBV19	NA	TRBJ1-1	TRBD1	CASSMTHRGKNTEAFF	TGTGCCAGTAGTATGACTCACAGGGGGAAAAACACTGAAGCTTTCTTT
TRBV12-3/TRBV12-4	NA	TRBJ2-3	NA	CASSLRRDTQYF	TGTGCCAGCAGTTTAAGGAGGGATACGCAGTATTTT
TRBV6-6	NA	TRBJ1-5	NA	CASRRGGDQPQHF	TGTGCCAGTCGAAGGGGGGGAGACCAGCCCCAGCATTTT
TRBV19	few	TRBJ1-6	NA	CASSMGADSFGGSPLHF	TGTGCCAGTAGTATGGGAGCAGACAGCTTTGGGGGCTCACCCCTCCACTTT
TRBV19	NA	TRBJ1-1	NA	CASTDYMNTEAFF	TGTGCCAGCACGGACTACATGAACACTGAAGCTTTCTTT
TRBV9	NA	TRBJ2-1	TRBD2	CASSPTSGDFNEQFF	TGTGCCAGCAGCCCGACTAGCGGGGACTTCAATGAGCAGTTCTTC
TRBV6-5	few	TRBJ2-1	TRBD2	CASASRGAGNEQFF	TGTGCCAGCGCCTCGCGGGGGGCGGGCAATGAGCAGTTCTTC